The TCR beta chain described here comes from a study of blood T cell repertoires in COVID-19. At the level of the study: The origin of the acute and convalescent COVID-19 samples was the United States, Italy and Spain. Sample material is recorded as cDNA or gDNA derived from T cells, B-cell-depleted T cells, or PBMCs.

In the authors' methods: Counts of nucleated cells, estimated from reference gene primer amplification, were obtained. Generated by immunoSEQ multiplex PCR, the TCRdb table keeps only in-frame clones and is missing some. V and J calls plus clone size are reproduced from that table; the DNA served to infer D and trimming. The sample carries about 210,000 clones, approximately 91% recorded once. Germline loops: CDR1 KGHDR, CDR2 SFDVKD. The CDR3 has 15 amino acids. V lost 3 bases to trimming and J lost 6 bases; unmatched junction nucleotides: 8. The TCR was taken from a woman aged 40 to 55 with acute or convalescent COVID-19. The sample was peripheral blood. The chain links TRBV24-1 to TRBJ2-3; TRBD1 agrees at 7 bases. The CDR3 spells CATSDTRTGQDTQYF. CDR3 DNA: TGTGCCACCAGTGATACTAGGACAGGCCAGGATACGCAGTATTTT.